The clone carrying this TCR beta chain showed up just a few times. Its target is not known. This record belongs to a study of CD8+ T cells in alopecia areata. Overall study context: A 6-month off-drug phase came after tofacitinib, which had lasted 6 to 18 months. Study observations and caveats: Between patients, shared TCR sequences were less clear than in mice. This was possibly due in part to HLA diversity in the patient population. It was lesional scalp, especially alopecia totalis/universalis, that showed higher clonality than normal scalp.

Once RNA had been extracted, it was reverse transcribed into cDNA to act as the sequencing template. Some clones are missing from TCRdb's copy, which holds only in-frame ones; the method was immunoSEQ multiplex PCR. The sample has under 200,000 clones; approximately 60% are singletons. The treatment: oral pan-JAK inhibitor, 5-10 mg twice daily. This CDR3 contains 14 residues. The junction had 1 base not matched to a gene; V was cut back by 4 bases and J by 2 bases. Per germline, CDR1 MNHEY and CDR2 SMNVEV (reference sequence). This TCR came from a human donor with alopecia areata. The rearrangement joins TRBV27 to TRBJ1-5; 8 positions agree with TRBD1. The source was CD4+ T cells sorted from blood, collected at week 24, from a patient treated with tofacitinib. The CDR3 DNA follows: TGTGCCAGCAGTTGGGGACAGGGCAATCAGCCCCAGCATTTT. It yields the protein CASSWGQGNQPQHF.